These 12 T cell receptor beta chains were sequenced from one sample in a study of blood T cell repertoires in COVID-19. TCRdb's table, derived via immunoSEQ multiplex PCR, lists solely in-frame clones and lacks some. The sample shows fewer than 350,000 clones, less than 90% of them seen only once. Sequenced material: peripheral blood. The source is a woman in her seventies with COVID-19, enrolled during active disease.

This chain links TRBV19 with TRBJ1-6, with D unclear. The ends were cut back, 4 bases at V and 15 bases at J, with 10 bases in the middle. CDR3 length: 11 residues. The germline gives CDR1 LNHDA, CDR2 SQIVND (reference sequence). Here the CDR3 reads CASSTRNNLHF. CDR3 DNA sequence: TGTGCCAGTAGTACAAGAAACAACCTCCACTTT. Full variable domain (rest looked up from reference TRBV19 and TRBJ1-6): DGGITQSPKYLFRKEGQNVTLSCEQNLNHDAMYWYRQDPGQGLRLIYYSQIVNDFQKGDIAEGYSVSREKKESFPLTVTSAQKNPTAFYLCASSTRNNLHFGNGTRLTVT.

The J gene is TRBJ1-2, the V gene TRBV9, with 12 bases identical to TRBD1. The trim removed 3 bases at V and 8 bases at J, leaving 20 bases unmatched. CDR1 and CDR2 from the germline V gene are SGDLS and YYNGEE. There are 19 residues in the CDR3. The CDR3 spells CASSARLFVPGQGAGGYTF. CDR3 nucleotides: TGTGCCAGCAGCGCCCGATTATTCGTCCCGGGACAGGGGGCAGGCGGCTACACCTTC. The variable domain in full, completed from reference TRBV9 and TRBJ1-2, reads DSGVTQTPKHLITATGQRVTLRCSPRSGDLSVYWYQQSLDQGLQFLIQYYNGEERAKGNILERFSAQQFPDLHSELNLSSLELGDSALYFCASSARLFVPGQGAGGYTFGSGTRLTVV.

This sequence joins TRBV6-6 and TRBJ2-7, with D perhaps TRBD1 (6 bases). The CDR3 has 13 amino acids. Germline CDR1 is MNHNY and CDR2 is SVGAGI (reference sequence). The V end lost 5 bases, the J end lost 6 bases, and 14 bases lay between the germline ends. CDR3 amino acids: CASSPPQGSEQYF. CDR3 sequence (DNA): TGTGCCAGCAGTCCCCCACAGGGATCCGAGCAGTACTTC.

This clone was observed once. The chain employs TRBV2 and TRBJ1-2; D perhaps matches TRBD1 (5 bases). CDR1 and CDR2 (germline): SNHLY, FYNNEI. This CDR3 has 15 residues. Trimming stripped 6 bases from V and 1 base from J, with 15 bases between. CDR3 nucleotide sequence: TGTGCCAGCAGGATGCGGACGGACAATAACTATGGCTACACCTTC. Its protein product is CASRMRTDNNYGYTF.

The chain couples TRBV7-2 to TRBJ2-1, with 14 bases identical to TRBD2. Germline V lookup: CDR1 SGHTA, CDR2 FQGNSA. The length of the CDR3 is 15 residues. The V segment lost 5 bases and the J segment 8 bases; nucleotides outside the gene matches: 5. The CDR3 DNA reads TGTGCCAGCAGCCAGATGGGACTAGCGGGGGATGAGCAGTTCTTC. It translates to CASSQMGLAGDEQFF.

The V and J genes are TRBV30 and TRBJ1-2; 7 nucleotides line up with TRBD1. V lost 7 bases to trimming and J lost 5 bases; unmatched junction nucleotides: 13. Germline V gives CDR1 GTSNPN, CDR2 SVGIG (reference sequence). The CDR3 spans 14 residues. The CDR3 sequence: CAYRGPGGFYGYTF. The CDR3 region has the DNA TGTGCCTACCGGGGGCCAGGGGGTTTTTATGGCTACACCTTC.

The V gene is TRBV5-4, the J gene TRBJ1-3, with 10 bases matching TRBD1. The CDR3 has 16 residues. Germline trimming cut 3 bases from V and 4 bases from J; bases unmatched to any gene: 7. Germline V CDR1 and CDR2: SGHNT, YYREEE (reference sequence). CDR3 nucleotide sequence: TGTGCCAGCAGCTCTCCGGGACAGGGGTTGGGAAACACCATATATTTT. This translates into CASSSPGQGLGNTIYF.

The genes are TRBV29-1 and TRBJ2-7, with 7 bases aligning to TRBD1. J gave up 2 bases and V 1 base, and 5 bases lay outside the gene matches. The CDR3 spans 14 residues. The germline V gene has CDR1 SQVTM and CDR2 ANQGSEA. The CDR3 region is CSVEAPGTAYEQYF. The CDR3 DNA reads TGCAGCGTTGAAGCCCCAGGGACAGCCTACGAGCAGTACTTC.

V is TRBV7-9 and J is TRBJ1-5; D is undetermined. The CDR3 has 13 amino acids. Between the trimmed V and J ends, which lost 5 bases and 3 bases, there was a span of 8 bases. Germline CDR1 is SEHNR and CDR2 is FQNEAQ (reference sequence). The DNA for the CDR3 is TGTGCCAGCAGCGACACTTACAATCAGCCCCAGCATTTT. It specifies CASSDTYNQPQHF.

Only one count was recorded for this clone. The V and J genes are TRBV28 and TRBJ1-2; 9 bases agree with TRBD1. V lost 4 bases and J lost 8; bases outside the gene matches: 11. The germline V gene encodes CDR1 MDHEN and CDR2 SYDVKM. The CDR3 has 15 amino acids. The CDR3 DNA sequence: TGTGCCAGCAGTTCCTCGGGACAGGGAGAACACGGCTACACCTTC. Translated, it gives CASSSSGQGEHGYTF.

CDR3 loop: CASSLDPAGYGYTF. The CDR3 DNA sequence: TGCGCCAGCAGCTTGGATCCCGCAGGCTATGGCTACACCTTC. The genes are TRBV5-1 and TRBJ1-2; D gene unclear. This CDR3 has 14 amino acids. CDR1 SGHRS and CDR2 YFSETQ come from the germline V gene. V lost 0 bases to trimming and J lost 4 bases, with 10 bases between them.

The chain uses TRBV7-2 and TRBJ1-1; 8 positions agree with TRBD1. Germline V gene sequence: CDR1 SGHTA, CDR2 FQGNSA. The CDR3 is 14 amino acids. Unmatched junction bases numbered 9, after V lost 1 base and J lost 11 bases. CDR3 sequence: CASSLVALDRDAFF. CDR3 nucleotides: TGTGCCAGCAGCTTAGTGGCCCTGGACAGGGACGCTTTCTTT. The variable domain in full, completed from reference TRBV7-2 and TRBJ1-1, reads GAGVSQSPSNKVTEKGKDVELRCDPISGHTALYWYRQSLGQGLEFLIYFQGNSAPDKSGLPSDRFSAERTGGSVSTLTIQRTQQEDSAVYLCASSLVALDRDAFFGQGTRLTVV.